This T cell receptor (beta chain) came from a study of T cells expressing NK-cell markers. Study-level information: The TCR beta repertoires originated in sorted CD3+CD56+NKG2C+, CD3+CD56+NKG2C- and CD3+CD56-NKG2C+ T cells. HCMV serostatus: most of the eight sequenced donors positive, one negative.

UMIs were included in TCR beta cDNA generated by 5'RACE template switching. With the 5' RACE reads reprocessed, TCRdb shows one record per CDR3 protein and no DNA. The sample holds 130,000 to 150,000 distinct CDR3 sequences. CDR1 is MDHEN, CDR2 SYDVKM, per germline. The CDR3 spans 16 residues. This chain uses TRBV28 with TRBJ2-1; with no DNA, the TCRdb D assignment of TRBD2 cannot be verified. Source material: blood T cells: a sorted CD56 or NKG2C T cell subset, CD4+ or CD8+ T cells, or bulk PBMC T cells (not recorded which). The sequence was collected from a man between 18 and 29 years old in good health. This CDR3 is CASSSLLAGDPNEQFF.